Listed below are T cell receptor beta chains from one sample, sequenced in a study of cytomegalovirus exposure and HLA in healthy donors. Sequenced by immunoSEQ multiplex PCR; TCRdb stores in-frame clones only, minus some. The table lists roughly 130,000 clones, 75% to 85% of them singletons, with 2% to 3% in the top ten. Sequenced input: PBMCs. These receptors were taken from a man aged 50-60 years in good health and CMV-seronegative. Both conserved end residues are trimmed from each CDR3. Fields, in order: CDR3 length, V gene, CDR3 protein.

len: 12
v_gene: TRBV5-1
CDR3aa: ASSPEGARYGYT

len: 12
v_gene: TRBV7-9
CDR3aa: ASSPWGLSDEQY

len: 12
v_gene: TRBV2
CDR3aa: ASSLTGGMGEAF

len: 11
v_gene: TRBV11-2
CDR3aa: ASSTGLGAELF

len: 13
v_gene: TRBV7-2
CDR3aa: ASSPQVYSNQPQH

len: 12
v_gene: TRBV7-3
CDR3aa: ASSSQGGTGELF

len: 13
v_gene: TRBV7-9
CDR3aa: ASSAGLTSGNTIY

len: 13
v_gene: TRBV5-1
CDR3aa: ASSMGQGATYEQY

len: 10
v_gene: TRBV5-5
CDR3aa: ASSTRQVGQY

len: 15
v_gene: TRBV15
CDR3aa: ATSRKGHSRNTGELF

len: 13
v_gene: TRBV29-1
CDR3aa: SVEVRGTANTEAF

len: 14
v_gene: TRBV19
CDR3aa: ASSGTGVRMNTEAF

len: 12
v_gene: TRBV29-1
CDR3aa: SVEDRGDRETQY

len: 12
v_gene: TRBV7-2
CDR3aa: ASSLFGRDDGYT

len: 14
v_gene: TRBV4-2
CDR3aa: ASSPPGLAGTGELF

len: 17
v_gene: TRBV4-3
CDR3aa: ASSQDLRGTGSDTGELF

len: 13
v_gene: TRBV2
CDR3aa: ASSALNLNSYEQY

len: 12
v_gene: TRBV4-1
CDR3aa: ASSHQGARSEAF

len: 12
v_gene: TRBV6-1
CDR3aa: ASSVSQGFYGYT

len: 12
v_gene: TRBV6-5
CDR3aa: ASSYADRSYEQY

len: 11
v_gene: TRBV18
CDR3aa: ASSPTDNQPQH

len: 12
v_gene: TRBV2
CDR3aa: ASSEGQGTYEQY

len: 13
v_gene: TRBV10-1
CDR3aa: ASSESTRTYNEQF

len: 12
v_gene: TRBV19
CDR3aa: ASKTSGGYNEQF

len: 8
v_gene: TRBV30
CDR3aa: AWMVGKLF

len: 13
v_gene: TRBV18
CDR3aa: ASSPGPGRSYEQY

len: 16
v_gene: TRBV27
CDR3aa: ASSPRSSGGAEGITQY

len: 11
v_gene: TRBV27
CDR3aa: ASSFGTESPLH

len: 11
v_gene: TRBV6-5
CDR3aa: ASIPKQGRGYT